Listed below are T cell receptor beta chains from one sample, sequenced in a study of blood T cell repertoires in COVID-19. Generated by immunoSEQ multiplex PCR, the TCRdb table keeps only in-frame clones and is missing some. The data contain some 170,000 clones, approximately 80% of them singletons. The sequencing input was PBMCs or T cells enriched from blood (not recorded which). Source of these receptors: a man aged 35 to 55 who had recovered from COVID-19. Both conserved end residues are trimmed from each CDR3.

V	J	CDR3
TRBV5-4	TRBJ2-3	ASSSDAGVKGTDTQY
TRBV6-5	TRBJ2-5	ASRSGGRGGETQY
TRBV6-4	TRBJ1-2	ASSENPDIGLGLLYGYT
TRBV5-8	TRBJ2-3	ASSLGTPQSLQY
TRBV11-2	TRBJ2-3	ASSLGRTSGGADTQY
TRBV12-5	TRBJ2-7	ASGQQLGGYEQY
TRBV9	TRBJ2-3	ASSARGTNSDTQY
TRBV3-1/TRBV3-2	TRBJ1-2	ASSQDSRGHGYT
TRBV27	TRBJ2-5	ASSLGQGGDQETQY
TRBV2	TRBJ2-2	ASSVRNTGELF
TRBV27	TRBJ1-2	ASSPQTGVKGYT
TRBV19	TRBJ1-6	ASSPGTGGNSPLH
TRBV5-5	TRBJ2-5	ASSLSPGVETQY
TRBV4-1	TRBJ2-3	ASRLGRGGGGSTDTQY
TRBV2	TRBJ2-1	ASSVDRTSGGNEQF
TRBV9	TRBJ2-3	ASSSKSSGGSTTDTQY
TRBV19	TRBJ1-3	ASSFDSVIRNTIY
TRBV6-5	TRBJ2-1	ASRQLFYNEQF
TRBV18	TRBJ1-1	ASDPGQGSTEAF
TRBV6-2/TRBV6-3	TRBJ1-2	ASSYRENYGYT
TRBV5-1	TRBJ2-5	ATQLAPMETQY
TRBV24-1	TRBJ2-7	ATSDGYGGALYEQY
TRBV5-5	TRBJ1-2	ASSLGGQLYT
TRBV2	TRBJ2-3	ASTRTSGGTVDTQY
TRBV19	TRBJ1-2	ASTTTSRQGLNYGYT
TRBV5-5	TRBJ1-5	ASSLKGQSGGNQPQH
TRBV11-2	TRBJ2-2	ASSKRVLAGGSGELF
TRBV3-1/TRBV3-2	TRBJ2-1	ASSQDTQGYNEQF
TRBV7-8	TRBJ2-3	ASRAGLGTDTQY
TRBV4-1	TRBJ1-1	ASSQVTIRDRRPNTEAF
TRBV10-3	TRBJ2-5	AISQGAETQY
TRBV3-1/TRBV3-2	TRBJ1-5	ASSQDPGRHQPQH
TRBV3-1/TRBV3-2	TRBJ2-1	ASSPVVGRDYNEQF
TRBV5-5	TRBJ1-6	ASSLVALNSPLH
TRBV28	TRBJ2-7	ASSSLTGGYEQY
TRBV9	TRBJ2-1	ASSAPLGAGVSFSYNEQF